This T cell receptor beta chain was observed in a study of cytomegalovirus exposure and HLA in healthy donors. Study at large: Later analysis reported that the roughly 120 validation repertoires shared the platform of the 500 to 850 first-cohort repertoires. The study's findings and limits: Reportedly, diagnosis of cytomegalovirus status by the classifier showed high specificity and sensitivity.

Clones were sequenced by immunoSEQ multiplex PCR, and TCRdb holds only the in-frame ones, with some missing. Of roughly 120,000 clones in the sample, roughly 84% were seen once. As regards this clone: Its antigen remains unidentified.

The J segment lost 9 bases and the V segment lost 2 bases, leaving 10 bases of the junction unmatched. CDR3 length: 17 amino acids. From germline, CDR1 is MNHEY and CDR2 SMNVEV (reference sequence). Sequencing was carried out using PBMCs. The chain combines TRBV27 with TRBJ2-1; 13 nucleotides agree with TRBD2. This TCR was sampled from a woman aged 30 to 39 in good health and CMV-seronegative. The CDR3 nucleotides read TGTGCCAGCAGTTTAGTAACTAGCGGGGGGGCACTTGGTGAGCAGTTCTTC. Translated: CASSLVTSGGALGEQFF.